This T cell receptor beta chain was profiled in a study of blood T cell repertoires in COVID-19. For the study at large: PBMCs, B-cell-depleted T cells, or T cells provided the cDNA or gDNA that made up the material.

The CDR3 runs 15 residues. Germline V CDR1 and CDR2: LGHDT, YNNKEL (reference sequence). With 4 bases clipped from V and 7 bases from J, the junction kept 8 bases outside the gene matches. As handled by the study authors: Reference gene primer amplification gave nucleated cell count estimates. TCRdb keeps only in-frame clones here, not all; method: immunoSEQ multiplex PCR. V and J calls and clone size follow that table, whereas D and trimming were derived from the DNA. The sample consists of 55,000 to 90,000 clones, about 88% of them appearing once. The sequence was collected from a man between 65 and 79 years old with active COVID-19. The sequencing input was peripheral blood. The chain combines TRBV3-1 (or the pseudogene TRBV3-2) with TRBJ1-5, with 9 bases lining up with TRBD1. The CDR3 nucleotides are TGTGCCAGCAGCCCCGGGACAGGGTTGGGGCAGCCCCAGCATTTT. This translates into CASSPGTGLGQPQHF.